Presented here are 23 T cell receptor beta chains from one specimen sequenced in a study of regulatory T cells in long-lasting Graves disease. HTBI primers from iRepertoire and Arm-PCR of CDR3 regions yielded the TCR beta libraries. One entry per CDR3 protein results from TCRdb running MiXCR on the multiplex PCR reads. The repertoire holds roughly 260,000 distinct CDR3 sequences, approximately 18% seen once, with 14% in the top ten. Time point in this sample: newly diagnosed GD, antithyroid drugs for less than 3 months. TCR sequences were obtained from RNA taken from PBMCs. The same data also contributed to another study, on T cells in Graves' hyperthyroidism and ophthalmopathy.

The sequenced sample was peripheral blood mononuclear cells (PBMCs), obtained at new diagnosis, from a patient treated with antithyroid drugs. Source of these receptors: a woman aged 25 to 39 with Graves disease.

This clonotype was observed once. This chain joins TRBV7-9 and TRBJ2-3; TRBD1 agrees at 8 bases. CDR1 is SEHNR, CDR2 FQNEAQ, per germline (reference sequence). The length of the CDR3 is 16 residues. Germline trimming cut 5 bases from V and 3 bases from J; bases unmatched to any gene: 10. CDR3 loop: CASSRRQGPGTDTQYF. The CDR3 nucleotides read TGTGCCAGCAGCCGTCGACAGGGGCCGGGGACAGATACGCAGTATTTT.

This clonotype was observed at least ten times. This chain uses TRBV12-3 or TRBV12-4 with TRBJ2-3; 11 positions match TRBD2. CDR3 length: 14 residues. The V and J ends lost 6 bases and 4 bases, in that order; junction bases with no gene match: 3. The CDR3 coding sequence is TGTGCCAGCAGCCGGGGACTAGCGGCAGATACGCAGTATTTT. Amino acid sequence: CASSRGLAADTQYF.

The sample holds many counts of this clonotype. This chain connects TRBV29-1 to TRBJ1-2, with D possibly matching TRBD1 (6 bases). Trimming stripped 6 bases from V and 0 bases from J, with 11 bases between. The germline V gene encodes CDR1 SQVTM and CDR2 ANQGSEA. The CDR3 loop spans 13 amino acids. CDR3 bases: TGCAGCGTCGGAGGACAGACTAACTATGGCTACACCTTC. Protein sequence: CSVGGQTNYGYTF. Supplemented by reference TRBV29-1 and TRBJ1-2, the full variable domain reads SAVISQKPSRDICQRGTSLTIQCQVDSQVTMMFWYRQQPGQSLTLIATANQGSEATYESGFVIDKFPISRPNLTFSTLTVSNMSPEDSSIYLCSVGGQTNYGYTFGSGTRLTVV.

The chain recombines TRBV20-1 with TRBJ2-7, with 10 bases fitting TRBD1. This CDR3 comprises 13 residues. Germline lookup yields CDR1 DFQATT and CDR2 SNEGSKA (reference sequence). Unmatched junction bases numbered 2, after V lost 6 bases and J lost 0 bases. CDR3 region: CSAGTGVSYEQYF. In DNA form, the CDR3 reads TGCAGTGCGGGGACAGGGGTCTCCTACGAGCAGTACTTC.

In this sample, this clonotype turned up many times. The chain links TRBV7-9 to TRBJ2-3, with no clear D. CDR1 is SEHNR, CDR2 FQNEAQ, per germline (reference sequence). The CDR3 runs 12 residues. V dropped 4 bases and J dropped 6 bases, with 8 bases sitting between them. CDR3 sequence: CASSWAQDTQYF. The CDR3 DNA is TGTGCCAGCAGCTGGGCCCAGGATACGCAGTATTTT.

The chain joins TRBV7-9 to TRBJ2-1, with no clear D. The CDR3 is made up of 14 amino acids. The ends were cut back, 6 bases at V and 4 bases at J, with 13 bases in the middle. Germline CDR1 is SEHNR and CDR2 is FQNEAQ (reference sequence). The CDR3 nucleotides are TGTGCCAGCAGTTTTAGCTCCCGGTACAATGAGCAGTTCTTC. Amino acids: CASSFSSRYNEQFF.

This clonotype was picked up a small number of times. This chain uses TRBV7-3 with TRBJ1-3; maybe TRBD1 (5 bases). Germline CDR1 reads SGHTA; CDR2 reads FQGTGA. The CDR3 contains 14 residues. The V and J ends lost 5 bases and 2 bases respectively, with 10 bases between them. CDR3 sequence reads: CASSNGGPGNTIYF. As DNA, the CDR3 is TGTGCCAGCAGCAATGGGGGTCCTGGAAACACCATATATTTT.

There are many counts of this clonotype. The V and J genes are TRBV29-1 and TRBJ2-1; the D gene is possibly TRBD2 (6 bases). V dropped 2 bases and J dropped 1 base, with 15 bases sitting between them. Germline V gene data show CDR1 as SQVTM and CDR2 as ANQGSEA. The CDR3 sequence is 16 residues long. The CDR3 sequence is CSVETAGGRSYNEQFF. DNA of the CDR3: TGCAGCGTTGAAACAGCGGGTGGTCGATCCTACAATGAGCAGTTCTTC.

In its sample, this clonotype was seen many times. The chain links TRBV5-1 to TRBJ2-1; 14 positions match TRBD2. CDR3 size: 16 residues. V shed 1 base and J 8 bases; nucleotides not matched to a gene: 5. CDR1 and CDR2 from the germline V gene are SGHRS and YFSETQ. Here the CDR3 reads CASSLIGLAGGHEQFF. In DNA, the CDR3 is TGCGCCAGCAGCTTGATCGGACTAGCGGGGGGACATGAGCAGTTCTTC.

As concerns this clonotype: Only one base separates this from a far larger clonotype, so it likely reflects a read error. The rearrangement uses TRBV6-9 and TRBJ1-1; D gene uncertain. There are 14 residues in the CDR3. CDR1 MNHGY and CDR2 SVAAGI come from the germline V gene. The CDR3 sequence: CASSYSEFITGAFF. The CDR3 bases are TGTGCCAGCAGTTATTCCGAGTTTATCACTGGAGCTTTCTTT.

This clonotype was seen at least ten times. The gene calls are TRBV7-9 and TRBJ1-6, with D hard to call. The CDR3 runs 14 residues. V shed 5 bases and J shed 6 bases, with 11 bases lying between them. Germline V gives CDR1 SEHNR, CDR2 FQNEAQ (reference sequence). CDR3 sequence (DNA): TGTGCCAGCAGCACCGGCGAGATTAATTCACCCCTCCACTTT. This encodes CASSTGEINSPLHF.

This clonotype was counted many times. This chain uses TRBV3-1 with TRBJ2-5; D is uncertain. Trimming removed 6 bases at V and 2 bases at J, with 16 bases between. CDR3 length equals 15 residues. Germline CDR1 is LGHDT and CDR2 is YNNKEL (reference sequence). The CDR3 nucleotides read TGTGCCAGCAGTTCGCTCCTGAGAGGACAAGAGACCCAGTACTTC. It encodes CASSSLLRGQETQYF.

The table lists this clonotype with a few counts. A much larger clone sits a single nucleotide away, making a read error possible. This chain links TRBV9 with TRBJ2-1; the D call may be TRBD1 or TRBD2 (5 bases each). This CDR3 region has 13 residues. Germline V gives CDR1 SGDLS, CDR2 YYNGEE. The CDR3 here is CASSVETTGTRYF. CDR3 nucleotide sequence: TGTGCCAGCAGCGTAGAAACCACCGGGACCCGGTACTTC. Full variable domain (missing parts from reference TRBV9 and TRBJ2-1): DSGVTQTPKHLITATGQRVTLRCSPRSGDLSVYWYQQSLDQGLQFLIQYYNGEERAKGNILERFSAQQFPDLHSELNLSSLELGDSALYFCASSVETTGTRYFGPGTRLTVL.

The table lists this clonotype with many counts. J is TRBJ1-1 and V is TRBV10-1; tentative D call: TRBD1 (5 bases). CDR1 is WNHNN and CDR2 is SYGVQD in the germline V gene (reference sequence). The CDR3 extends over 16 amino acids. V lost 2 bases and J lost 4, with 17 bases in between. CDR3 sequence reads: CASSEPPPPGGTEAFF. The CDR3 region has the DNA TGCGCCAGCAGTGAGCCGCCCCCGCCGGGGGGCACTGAAGCTTTCTTT.

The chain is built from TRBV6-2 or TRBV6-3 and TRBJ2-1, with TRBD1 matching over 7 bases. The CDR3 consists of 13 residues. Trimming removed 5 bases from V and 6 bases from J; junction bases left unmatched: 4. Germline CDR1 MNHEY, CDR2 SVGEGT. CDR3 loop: CASSRDRANEQFF. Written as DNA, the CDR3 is TGTGCCAGCAGTCGCGACAGGGCCAATGAGCAGTTCTTC.

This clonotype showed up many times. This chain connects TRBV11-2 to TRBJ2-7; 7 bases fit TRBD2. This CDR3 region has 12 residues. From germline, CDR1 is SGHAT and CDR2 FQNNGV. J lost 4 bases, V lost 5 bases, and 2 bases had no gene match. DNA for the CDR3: TGTGCCAGCAGCGGGGGGGGGTACGAGCAGTACTTC. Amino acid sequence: CASSGGGYEQYF.

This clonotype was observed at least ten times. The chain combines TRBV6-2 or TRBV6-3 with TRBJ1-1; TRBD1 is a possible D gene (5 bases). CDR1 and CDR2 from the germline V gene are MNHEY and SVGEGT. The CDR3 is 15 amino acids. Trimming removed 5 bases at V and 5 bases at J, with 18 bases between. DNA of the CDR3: TGTGCCAGCAGTAGGGGCGGGGGATTAGAAACTGAAGCTTTCTTT. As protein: CASSRGGGLETEAFF.

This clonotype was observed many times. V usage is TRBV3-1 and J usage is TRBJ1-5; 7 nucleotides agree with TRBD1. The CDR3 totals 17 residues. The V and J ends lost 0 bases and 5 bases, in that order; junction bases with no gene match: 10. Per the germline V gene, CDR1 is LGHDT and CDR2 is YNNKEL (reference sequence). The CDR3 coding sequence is TGTGCCAGCAGCCAAGATCTGACAGGGACAACCGATCAGCCCCAGCATTTT. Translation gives CASSQDLTGTTDQPQHF.

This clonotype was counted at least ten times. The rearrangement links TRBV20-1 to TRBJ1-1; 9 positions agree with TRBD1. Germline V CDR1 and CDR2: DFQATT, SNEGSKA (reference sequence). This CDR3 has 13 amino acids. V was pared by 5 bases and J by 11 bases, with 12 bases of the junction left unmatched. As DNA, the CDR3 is TGCAGTGCTGGGGACAGGGATTCACTGAAGGCTTTCTTT. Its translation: CSAGDRDSLKAFF.

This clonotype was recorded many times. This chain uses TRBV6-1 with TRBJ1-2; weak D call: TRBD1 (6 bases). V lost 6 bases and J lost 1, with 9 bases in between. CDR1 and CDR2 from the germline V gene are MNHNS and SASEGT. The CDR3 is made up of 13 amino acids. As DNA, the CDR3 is TGTGCCAGCAGACCGGACAGTAACTATGGCTACACCTTC. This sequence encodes CASRPDSNYGYTF.

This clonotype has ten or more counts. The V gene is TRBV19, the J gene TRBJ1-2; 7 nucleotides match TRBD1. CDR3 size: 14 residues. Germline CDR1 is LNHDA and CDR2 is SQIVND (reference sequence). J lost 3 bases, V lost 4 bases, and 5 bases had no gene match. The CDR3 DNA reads TGTGCCAGTAGTAGAGACAGGGAGGACTATGGCTACACCTTC. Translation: CASSRDREDYGYTF.

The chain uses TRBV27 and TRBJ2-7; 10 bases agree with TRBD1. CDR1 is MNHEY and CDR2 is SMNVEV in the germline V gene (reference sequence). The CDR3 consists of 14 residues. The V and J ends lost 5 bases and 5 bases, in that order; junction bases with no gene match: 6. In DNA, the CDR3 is TGTGCCAGCAGTGAGCCCGGGACAGGGGACGAGCAGTACTTC. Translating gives CASSEPGTGDEQYF.

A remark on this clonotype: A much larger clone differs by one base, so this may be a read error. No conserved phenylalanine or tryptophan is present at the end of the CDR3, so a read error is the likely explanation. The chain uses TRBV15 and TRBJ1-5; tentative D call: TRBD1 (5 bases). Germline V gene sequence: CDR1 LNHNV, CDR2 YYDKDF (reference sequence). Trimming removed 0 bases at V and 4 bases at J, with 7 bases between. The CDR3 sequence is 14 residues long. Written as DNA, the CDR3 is TGTGCCACCAGCAGAGATCGGGGGAATCAGCCCCAGCATCTT. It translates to CATSRDRGNQPQHL.